This T cell receptor (beta chain) appears in the sequencing data of a study of blood T cell repertoires in COVID-19. For the study at large: The study drew acute and convalescent COVID-19 samples from the United States, Italy and Spain. T cells, B-cell-depleted T cells, or PBMCs provided the cDNA or gDNA that served as material.

V was pared by 2 bases and J by 5 bases, with 13 bases between. The germline V gene encodes CDR1 MNHEY and CDR2 SVGAGI. The CDR3 is 14 amino acids. Authors' methods: Amplification of reference gene primers was used by the study to estimate nucleated cell counts. Clones were read by immunoSEQ multiplex PCR, and TCRdb kept only the in-frame ones, dropping some. That table furnishes V, J and clone size, whereas the DNA furnished D and trimming. Here the sample spans roughly 300,000 clones, roughly 90% being singletons. Sequencing used peripheral blood. This receptor was identified in a man aged 18 to 29 who had recovered from COVID-19. This chain uses TRBV6-5 with TRBJ2-7; D remains ambiguous. CDR3 sequence (DNA): TGTGCCAGCAGTTACAGCCGACAATTACACGAGCAGTACTTC. It codes for CASSYSRQLHEQYF.